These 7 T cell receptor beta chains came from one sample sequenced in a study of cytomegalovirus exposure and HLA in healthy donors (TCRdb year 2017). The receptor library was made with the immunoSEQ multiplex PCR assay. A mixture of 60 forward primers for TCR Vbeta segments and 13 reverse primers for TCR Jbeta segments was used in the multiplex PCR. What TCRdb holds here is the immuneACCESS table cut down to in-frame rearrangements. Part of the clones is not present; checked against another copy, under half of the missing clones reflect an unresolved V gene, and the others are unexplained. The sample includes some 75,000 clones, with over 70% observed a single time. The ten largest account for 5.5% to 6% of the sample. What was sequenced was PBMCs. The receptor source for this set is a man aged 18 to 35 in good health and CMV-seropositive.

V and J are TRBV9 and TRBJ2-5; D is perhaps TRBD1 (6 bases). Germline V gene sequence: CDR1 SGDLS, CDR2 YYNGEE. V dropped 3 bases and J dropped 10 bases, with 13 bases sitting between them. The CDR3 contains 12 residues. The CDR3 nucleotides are TGTGCCAGCAGCGCACAGGGTGGGAACCAGTACTTC. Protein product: CASSAQGGNQYF.

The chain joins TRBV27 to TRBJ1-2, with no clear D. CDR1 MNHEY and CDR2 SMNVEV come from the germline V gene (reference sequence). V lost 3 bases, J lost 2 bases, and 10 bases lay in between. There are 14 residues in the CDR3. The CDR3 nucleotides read TGTGCCAGCAGTTTGCAAGGAGGGAACTATGGCTACACCTTC. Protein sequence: CASSLQGGNYGYTF.

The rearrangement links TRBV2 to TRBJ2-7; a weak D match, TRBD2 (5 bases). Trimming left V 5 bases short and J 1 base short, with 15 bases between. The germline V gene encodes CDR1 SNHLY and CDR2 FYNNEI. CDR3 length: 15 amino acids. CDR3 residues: CASSTTGSGSYEQYF. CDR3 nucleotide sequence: TGTGCCAGCAGTACGACGGGGTCCGGGTCCTACGAGCAGTACTTC.

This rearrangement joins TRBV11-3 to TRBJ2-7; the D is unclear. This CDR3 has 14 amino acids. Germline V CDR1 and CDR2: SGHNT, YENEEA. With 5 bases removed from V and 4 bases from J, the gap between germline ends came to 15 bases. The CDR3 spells CASSRDSEGYEQYF. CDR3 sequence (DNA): TGTGCCAGCAGCCGCGACTCCGAAGGTTACGAGCAGTACTTC.

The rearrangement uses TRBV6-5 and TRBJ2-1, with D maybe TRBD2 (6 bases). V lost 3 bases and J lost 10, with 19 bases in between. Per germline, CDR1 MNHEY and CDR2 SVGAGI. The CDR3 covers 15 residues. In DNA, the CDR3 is TGTGCCAGCAGTTATTCTCCAAGACTAGTACACGAGCAGTTCTTC. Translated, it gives CASSYSPRLVHEQFF.

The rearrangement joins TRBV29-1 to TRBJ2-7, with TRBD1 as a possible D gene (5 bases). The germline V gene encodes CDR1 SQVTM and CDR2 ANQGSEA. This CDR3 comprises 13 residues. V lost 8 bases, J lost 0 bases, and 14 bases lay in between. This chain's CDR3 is CSFNLGDSYEQYF. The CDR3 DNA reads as TGCAGCTTTAATCTAGGGGACTCCTACGAGCAGTACTTC.

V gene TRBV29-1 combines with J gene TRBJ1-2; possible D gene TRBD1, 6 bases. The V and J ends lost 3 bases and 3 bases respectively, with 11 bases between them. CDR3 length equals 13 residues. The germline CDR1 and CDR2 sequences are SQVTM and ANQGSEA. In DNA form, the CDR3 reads TGCAGCGTTGATGACAGGAATTACTATGGCTACACCTTC. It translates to CSVDDRNYYGYTF.